The sequence of this T cell receptor (beta chain) was determined in a study of early T cells in non-severe SARS-CoV-2 infection. Across the whole study: Investigators sequenced bulk RNA drawn from unsorted whole blood, and chains remained unpaired.

This clonotype was picked up a small number of times. The TCR library protocol attached unique molecular identifiers to the individual cDNA molecules. Via MiXCR, TCRdb re-called the 5' RACE reads, giving one row per CDR3 protein. The data hold about 40,000 distinct CDR3 sequences, with roughly 7.9% observed a single time. V shed 7 bases, J shed 3 bases, and the junction held 2 bases outside the gene matches. There are 13 residues in the CDR3. CDR1 is MNHEY, CDR2 SMNVEV, per germline (reference sequence). The chain employs TRBV27 and TRBJ2-3; 9 nucleotides agree with TRBD2. Source: whole blood, taken at baseline. This sequence was found in an adult who was a healthcare worker with PCR-confirmed SARS-CoV-2 infection or an uninfected control (not recorded which). DNA for the CDR3: TGTGCCAGCAACCTAGCGGGGACAGATACGCAGTATTTT. Translating it yields CASNLAGTDTQYF.